The rows below give T cell receptor beta chains drawn from one sample of a study of T cell responses to AZD1222 COVID-19 vaccine. Produced via immunoSEQ multiplex PCR; TCRdb's table is partial and in-frame only. Counted here are more than 150,000 clones, around 94% occurring once; the ten biggest clones make up 1.6%. Sequencing used peripheral blood, obtained 28 days after the second AZD1222 dose. These receptors originate from an adult who received the AZD1222 COVID-19 vaccine. Both conserved end residues are part of each CDR3. D genes are given only for firm matches. Size is omitted from some rows. Given values are once, few, many or a class for expanded clones.

18	NA	TRBV7-9	TRBJ1-2	NA	TGTGCCAGCAGCCCTAAAGCCCAAATCTTATCGGCTAACTATGGCTACACCTTC	CASSPKAQILSANYGYTF
15	NA	TRBV28	TRBJ1-1	TRBD1	TGTGCCAGCAGATTCTCTAGACAGGGGGGCACTGAAGCTTTCTTT	CASRFSRQGGTEAFF
15	NA	TRBV5-1	TRBJ1-6	TRBD1	TGCGCCAGCAGCCAGGACAGGGGACGAAATTCACCCCTCCACTTT	CASSQDRGRNSPLHF
13	few	TRBV11-2	TRBJ2-1	NA	TGTGCCAGCAGCTTAGAGCGGAACAATGAGCAGTTCTTC	CASSLERNNEQFF
14	NA	TRBV5-8	TRBJ1-4	NA	TGTGCCAGCAGCTTGATACGGACTAATGAAAAACTGTTTTTT	CASSLIRTNEKLFF
18	NA	TRBV2	TRBJ2-1	NA	TGTGCCAGCAGCGGGGTCGGGGGAAGGACGAAGGGTGACAATGAGCAGTTCTTC	CASSGVGGRTKGDNEQFF
14	NA	TRBV7-2	TRBJ1-1	NA	TGTGCCAGCAGCTTAGCCGCGGTGAACACTGAAGCTTTCTTT	CASSLAAVNTEAFF
15	NA	TRBV4-3	TRBJ2-1	NA	TGCGCCAGCAGCCAAGCGGGGAAAAACTACAATGAGCAGTTCTTC	CASSQAGKNYNEQFF
16	NA	TRBV6-1	TRBJ1-5	NA	TGTGCCAGCAGTGGGACCATCGGGCCGGTGGATCAGCCCCAGCATTTT	CASSGTIGPVDQPQHF
15	NA	TRBV24-1	TRBJ1-4	TRBD1	TGTGCCACCAGTGATTTGGGACAGGGGGATGAAAAACTGTTTTTT	CATSDLGQGDEKLFF
18	NA	TRBV30	TRBJ2-3	TRBD2	TGTGCCTGGAGTGTAGATCGCGGGAGGGTTTCTAGCACAGATACGCAGTATTTT	CAWSVDRGRVSSTDTQYF
12	NA	TRBV2	TRBJ2-3	NA	TGTGCCAGCAGGTCGGACACAGATACGCAGTATTTT	CASRSDTDTQYF
15	NA	TRBV9	TRBJ1-1	NA	TGTGCCAGCAGCGTCACAGGAAAGCGGGACACTGAAGCTTTCTTT	CASSVTGKRDTEAFF
14	NA	TRBV29-1	TRBJ1-2	TRBD1	TGCAGCGTAACAGGGGACAGCGACAGTGGGGGCTACACCTTC	CSVTGDSDSGGYTF
16	NA	TRBV11-1	TRBJ2-7	NA	TGTGCCAGCAGCTTAGGCGTCAGACTTAGCTCCTACGAGCAGTACTTC	CASSLGVRLSSYEQYF
15	once	TRBV11-2	TRBJ1-1	TRBD1	TGTGCCAGCAGCTTAGCGACAGGGGTGAACACTGAAGCTTTCTTT	CASSLATGVNTEAFF
15	NA	TRBV19	TRBJ2-1	TRBD2	TGTGCCAGTTCCGCCGGACTAGCGGGAGACGGTGAGCAGTTCTTC	CASSAGLAGDGEQFF
12	NA	TRBV20-1	TRBJ1-1	NA	TGCAGTGCTAGTGGTCGGACGGGTGAAGCTTTCTTT	CSASGRTGEAFF
17	NA	TRBV11-2	TRBJ2-3	NA	TGTGCCAGCAGCTTAGATGGGCTAGCGTTAAGCACAGATACGCAGTATTTT	CASSLDGLALSTDTQYF
15	NA	TRBV19	TRBJ2-7	TRBD2	TGTGCCAGTAGATCGGAGCGGGAGACGGTATACGAGCAGTACTTC	CASRSERETVYEQYF
16	NA	TRBV5-4	TRBJ1-1	NA	TGTGCCAGCAGCTTGGATGGGGGCCTCTTCAGCACTGAAGCTTTCTTT	CASSLDGGLFSTEAFF
12	NA	TRBV19	TRBJ1-1	NA	TGTGCCAGTAGTGATCCGGGCACTGAAGCTTTCTTC	CASSDPGTEAFF
13	NA	TRBV6-6	TRBJ1-1	NA	TGTGCCAGCACCCTAACCGGGAACACTGAAGCTTTCTTT	CASTLTGNTEAFF
16	NA	TRBV4-1	TRBJ2-1	TRBD2	TGCGCCAGCAGCCCAGGACTAGCGGGGAAGTACAATGAGCAGTTCTTC	CASSPGLAGKYNEQFF
20	NA	TRBV16	TRBJ1-2	TRBD1	TGTGCCAGCAGCCAATCGAACCCCCGGACAGGATATAGGTACGACTATGGCTACACCTTC	CASSQSNPRTGYRYDYGYTF
16	NA	TRBV11-2	TRBJ1-1	TRBD1	TGTGCCAGCAGCTTATTGACAGGGGGAATGAACACTGAAGCTTTCTTT	CASSLLTGGMNTEAFF
18	NA	TRBV7-2	TRBJ2-1	TRBD2	TGTGCCAGCAGCGCGATCCTAGGAGGACTAGCGGGGGTCAATGAGCAGTTCTTC	CASSAILGGLAGVNEQFF
12	NA	TRBV6-5	TRBJ1-6	NA	TGTGCCAGCAGGGATTTTAATTCACCCCTCCACTTT	CASRDFNSPLHF
15	NA	TRBV5-1	TRBJ1-1	NA	TGCGCCAGCAGCTTGGGGGACGACAGGTCTACTGAAGCTTTCTTT	CASSLGDDRSTEAFF
14	NA	TRBV6-1	TRBJ1-4	NA	TGTGCCAGCAGTGAAATTCTTACATCTGAAAAACTGTTTTTT	CASSEILTSEKLFF
15	once	TRBV5-6	TRBJ2-7	NA	TGTGCCAGCAGCTTGGCCGGGACCCTCTCCTACGAGCAGTACTTC	CASSLAGTLSYEQYF
15	NA	TRBV28	TRBJ2-3	TRBD1	TGTGCCAGCAGTTTAATTCGGACAGGGGCAGATACGCAGTATTTT	CASSLIRTGADTQYF
16	NA	TRBV6-1	TRBJ2-7	TRBD2	TGTGCCAGCAGTGAAGCGCGGCTAGCGGGAGGCTACGAGCAGTACTTC	CASSEARLAGGYEQYF
12	NA	TRBV29-1	TRBJ2-5	NA	TGCAGCGTTGATTTGCGGGCAGAGACCCAGTACTTC	CSVDLRAETQYF
13	NA	TRBV7-2	TRBJ1-2	NA	TGTGCCAGCAGCGCACAGGCTAACTATGGCTACACCTTC	CASSAQANYGYTF
15	NA	TRBV3-1/TRBV3-2	TRBJ1-4	TRBD1	TGTGCCAGCAGCCCCGGGACAGGGGATAATGAAAAACTGTTTTTT	CASSPGTGDNEKLFF
15	NA	TRBV27	TRBJ1-1	NA	TGTGCCAGCAGTTTAGCGCAGGGTTCTCCAAGTTTAGCTTTCTTT	CASSLAQGSPSLAFF
15	NA	TRBV11-1	TRBJ2-1	TRBD2	TGTGCCAGCAGCTTATGGAGGGAGGGGTACAATGAGCAGTTCTTC	CASSLWREGYNEQFF
18	NA	TRBV21-1	TRBJ1-1	NA	TGTGCCAGCAGCCGAAAGCGGTTATACCGGGCCGGGAGCACTGAAGCTTTCTTT	CASSRKRLYRAGSTEAFF
14	NA	TRBV18	TRBJ2-1	TRBD2	TGTGCCAGCTCACCGGGACTAGCGGCCCAAGAGCAGTTCTTC	CASSPGLAAQEQFF
17	NA	TRBV21-1	TRBJ2-1	NA	TGTGCCAGCAGCGGGATTGAGGCGGGGGTGCCCTCCAATGAGCAGTTCTTC	CASSGIEAGVPSNEQFF
14	NA	TRBV19	TRBJ1-2	TRBD1	TGTGCCAGTAGTTCGAGGGGACAGCCGTACGGCTACACCTTC	CASSSRGQPYGYTF
15	NA	TRBV9	TRBJ1-1	NA	TGTGCCAGCAGCCTGGGGGGCAGTATGAACACTGAAGCTTTCTTT	CASSLGGSMNTEAFF
14	NA	TRBV7-2	TRBJ1-1	NA	TGTGCCAGCAGCCTCAGGATGGGAGACACTGAAGCTTTCTTT	CASSLRMGDTEAFF
16	once	TRBV7-2	TRBJ1-1	NA	TGTGCCAGCAGCTTAGTCTGGGGGGCATTGAACACTGAAGCTTTCTTT	CASSLVWGALNTEAFF